This T cell receptor (beta chain) was observed in a study of tumour-infiltrating T cells in Burkitt lymphoma. This clone was counted between two and nine times. V shed 3 bases and J shed 0 bases, with 13 bases lying between them. The CDR3 runs to 16 residues. Germline V gene lookup returns CDR1 SGDLS and CDR2 YYNGEE. Profiled with immunoSEQ multiplex PCR; TCRdb holds only in-frame clones, not every one. The top ten hold roughly 2.8% of the sample, which has approximately 46,000 clones, about a third seen once. The chain couples TRBV9 to TRBJ2-1, with a weak D call TRBD1 (5 bases). This sequence originates from a human donor with Burkitt lymphoma. The specimen was tumor tissue. The chain's CDR3 is CASSARQTSSYNEQFF. The CDR3 DNA is TGTGCCAGCAGCGCAAGACAGACCAGCTCCTACAATGAGCAGTTCTTC.